These 21 T cell receptor beta chains share one sample of origin, sequenced in a study of cytomegalovirus exposure and HLA in healthy donors. The PCR contained 60 Vbeta and 13 Jbeta primers. The table came from immunoSEQ multiplex PCR; TCRdb's copy has only in-frame clones and leaves some out. The sample holds approximately 79,000 clones, 60% to 85% seen once. The source material was PBMCs. The receptors derive from a boy between 5 and 17 years old in good health and CMV-seronegative.

This clone was observed a few times. This sequence joins TRBV6-6 and TRBJ1-4; D ambiguous. The CDR3 runs to 14 residues. V dropped 7 bases and J dropped 4 bases, with 13 bases sitting between them. Germline CDR1 and CDR2: MNHNY and SVGAGI (reference sequence). The CDR3, as DNA: TGTGCCAGCAAAATGAGGCAGTTTAATGAAAAACTGTTTTTT. Amino acid sequence: CASKMRQFNEKLFF.

The V gene is TRBV13, the J gene TRBJ2-2; 9 bases line up with TRBD1. V gave up 1 base and J gave up 5 bases; unmatched junction bases: 5. The CDR3 runs to 16 residues. Germline loops: CDR1 PRHDT, CDR2 FYEKMQ (reference sequence). The CDR3 loop is CASSLEWTGETGELFF. The CDR3 DNA reads as TGTGCCAGCAGCTTAGAATGGACAGGGGAGACCGGGGAGCTGTTTTTT.

This chain uses TRBV28 with TRBJ1-2; D remains unclear. The CDR3 has 12 amino acids. Germline V gives CDR1 MDHEN, CDR2 SYDVKM. V was pared by 6 bases and J by 6 bases, with 11 bases between. CDR3 sequence reads: CASSTLPNGYTF. The CDR3 coding sequence is TGTGCCAGCAGCACACTACCGAATGGCTACACCTTC.

This clone occurred once. This rearrangement joins TRBV5-1 to TRBJ2-5; 10 positions agree with TRBD2. Germline CDR1 reads SGHRS; CDR2 reads YFSETQ. CDR3 length equals 16 residues. Trimming removed 0 bases from V and 5 bases from J; junction bases left unmatched: 7. The CDR3 nucleotides are TGCGCCAGCAGCTTGGTTAGCGGGAGGCCCCAGGAGACCCAGTACTTC. This sequence encodes CASSLVSGRPQETQYF.

This clone was seen only once. The rearrangement joins TRBV1 to TRBJ2-3; TRBD1 is taken as the D call from the table, unchecked against the DNA. TRBV1 constitutes a pseudogene. This CDR3 region has 11 residues. CDR3 nucleotides: TGCACCAGCAGCCTACCAGATGCGCAGTATTTT. Its translation is CTSSLPDAQYF.

V is TRBV30 and J is TRBJ1-1, with D uncertain. Germline V lookup: CDR1 GTSNPN, CDR2 SVGIG (reference sequence). The CDR3 length is 12 residues. The V gene lost 4 bases and the J gene lost 5 bases, with 11 bases spanning the gap. Here the CDR3 reads CAWIPAYTEAFF. In DNA, the CDR3 is TGTGCCTGGATCCCCGCGTATACTGAAGCTTTCTTT.

V usage is TRBV28 and J usage is TRBJ2-5, with 8 nucleotides matching TRBD1. Germline CDR1 reads MDHEN; CDR2 reads SYDVKM. V was pared by 8 bases and J by 4 bases, with 6 bases of the junction left unmatched. The CDR3 is made up of 13 amino acids. CDR3 coding DNA: TGTGCCAGCCGCGGCAGGGGGCGAGAGACCCAGTACTTC. Translation gives CASRGRGRETQYF.

CDR3 sequence: CATGGTRAYNEQFF. CDR3 bases: TGTGCCACCGGCGGGACTAGGGCGTACAATGAGCAGTTCTTC. The rearrangement links TRBV15 to TRBJ2-1; 8 positions match TRBD2. The CDR3 consists of 14 residues. The trim removed 8 bases at V and 4 bases at J, leaving 7 bases unmatched. Germline V lookup: CDR1 LNHNV, CDR2 YYDKDF (reference sequence).

V gene TRBV15 combines with J gene TRBJ2-1, with 8 nucleotides matching TRBD2. Germline CDR1 LNHNV, CDR2 YYDKDF (reference sequence). With 6 bases clipped from V and 6 bases from J, the junction kept 10 bases outside the gene matches. This CDR3 spans 15 amino acids. The CDR3 nucleotides are TGTGCCACCAGGCGGGGGGCCTATACGTCCAATGAGCAGTTCTTC. Translation: CATRRGAYTSNEQFF.

This chain's CDR3 is CASSLVQGQETQYF. The CDR3 DNA follows: TGCGCCAGCAGCTTGGTACAGGGGCAAGAGACCCAGTACTTC. The V gene is TRBV5-1, the J gene TRBJ2-5; TRBD1 matches at 7 bases. The CDR3 runs to 14 residues. CDR1 and CDR2 (germline): SGHRS, YFSETQ. With V trimmed by 0 bases and J by 2 bases, 1 base remained unmatched.

The gene calls are TRBV19 and TRBJ1-1; D is possibly TRBD1 (6 bases). The CDR3 has 14 amino acids. CDR1 LNHDA and CDR2 SQIVND come from the germline V gene (reference sequence). Between the trimmed V and J ends, which lost 8 bases and 1 base, there was a span of 14 bases. The DNA of the CDR3 is TGTGCCAGTCGAACCGGGACACCGAACACTGAAGCTTTCTTT. Its translation is CASRTGTPNTEAFF.

The chain employs TRBV7-3 and TRBJ1-1; D is uncertain. Trimming left V 3 bases short and J 7 bases short, with 9 bases between. Germline values: CDR1 SGHTA, CDR2 FQGTGA. CDR3 size: 12 residues. The CDR3 sequence: CASSFSTHEAFF. In DNA form, the CDR3 reads TGTGCCAGCAGCTTTTCAACTCATGAAGCTTTCTTT.

This chain links TRBV28 with TRBJ1-6; D call uncertain. The germline gives CDR1 MDHEN, CDR2 SYDVKM. Trimming removed 7 bases from V and 11 bases from J, with 18 bases in between. This CDR3 is built from 14 residues. CDR3 region: CASTERRYRAPLHF. CDR3 bases: TGTGCCAGCACCGAGAGGAGGTACCGGGCACCCCTCCACTTT.

CDR3 sequence (DNA): TGTGCCAGCAGTTACTCACAGGGAAACAATGAGCAGTTCTTC. Translation gives CASSYSQGNNEQFF. V is TRBV6-5 and J is TRBJ2-1; possible D gene TRBD1, 6 bases. CDR1 and CDR2 from the germline V gene are MNHEY and SVGAGI. This CDR3 contains 14 residues. V was pared by 0 bases and J by 5 bases, with 8 bases between.

The CDR3 loop reads CAWSVQAPNEQFF. The CDR3 nucleotides read TGTGCCTGGAGTGTGCAGGCTCCAAATGAGCAGTTCTTC. The chain couples TRBV30 to TRBJ2-1, with D unclear. Trimming shortened V by 0 bases and J by 7 bases, and 10 bases separated the two germline ends. The CDR3 contains 13 residues. Germline V gene sequence: CDR1 GTSNPN, CDR2 SVGIG (reference sequence).

Worth noting for this clone: Its ends do not fully match the called genes, so a read error is possible. Other DNA sequences in this sample translate to the same CDR3. The chain carries TRBV9 and TRBJ1-4, with a weak D call TRBD1 (6 bases). The germline CDR1 and CDR2 sequences are SGDLS and YYNGEE. The CDR3 is 15 amino acids. In DNA, the CDR3 is TGTGCCAGTAGCGGAACGTGGGGGCCCGATGAAAAACTGTTTTTT. This codes for CASSGTWGPDEKLFF.

V is TRBV15 and J is TRBJ2-7, with 7 bases fitting TRBD1. V shed 0 bases and J 3 bases; nucleotides not matched to a gene: 11. Germline lookup yields CDR1 LNHNV and CDR2 YYDKDF (reference sequence). The CDR3 runs 17 residues. The CDR3 DNA follows: TGTGCCACCAGCAGAGATAGCACCCCGAGACAGGGCTACGAGCAGTACTTC. This translates into CATSRDSTPRQGYEQYF.

V usage is TRBV14 and J usage is TRBJ1-1, with D perhaps TRBD1 (5 bases). The CDR3 is 15 residues long. V lost 4 bases, J lost 0 bases, and 12 bases lay in between. The germline CDR1 and CDR2 sequences are SGHDN and FVKESK. CDR3 protein: CASSRIKGMNTEAFF. The CDR3 bases are TGTGCCAGCAGCCGCATAAAGGGGATGAACACTGAAGCTTTCTTT.

The chain couples TRBV28 to TRBJ1-2, with 9 bases aligning to TRBD1. With 6 bases clipped from V and 7 bases from J, the junction kept 6 bases outside the gene matches. CDR3 length equals 13 residues. CDR1 is MDHEN, CDR2 SYDVKM, per germline. CDR3 coding DNA: TGTGCCAGCAGCCTGACAGGGGGTACTGGCTACACCTTC. Translating it yields CASSLTGGTGYTF.

This chain uses TRBV7-9 with TRBJ1-2, with 7 bases matching TRBD1. V dropped 5 bases and J dropped 1; count of bases not matched to a gene: 7. CDR1 SEHNR and CDR2 FQNEAQ come from the germline V gene (reference sequence). The CDR3 is made up of 15 amino acids. The CDR3 DNA is TGTGCCAGCAGCACTCCGGGACAGCGTAACTATGGCTACACCTTC. Translating it yields CASSTPGQRNYGYTF.

As concerns this clone: Other DNA sequences in the same sample also yield this CDR3. V and J are TRBV2 and TRBJ1-4; 7 nucleotides match TRBD1. In germline, CDR1 is SNHLY, CDR2 FYNNEI. This CDR3 spans 14 amino acids. V was clipped by 4 bases and J by 8 bases; unmatched bases: 7. In nucleotides, the CDR3 is TGTGCCAGCAGTGTTGGGCAGGGGGGAGAAAAACTGTTTTTT. Translation gives CASSVGQGGEKLFF. Full variable domain (outside the CDR3, taken from reference TRBV2 and TRBJ1-4): EPEVTQTPSHQVTQMGQEVILRCVPISNHLYFYWYRQILGQKVEFLVSFYNNEISEKSEIFDDQFSVERPDGSNFTLKIRSTKLEDSAMYFCASSVGQGGEKLFFGSGTQLSVL.